This paragraph covers one T cell receptor beta chain sequence. Its antigen is unknown. Trimming stripped 5 bases from V and 5 bases from J, with 16 bases between. The CDR3 length is 14 residues. Germline CDR1 GTSNPN, CDR2 SVGIG (reference sequence). The sample originates from a study of shared clonotypes between healthy human individuals. General study results and limits: Richness estimates generally favored naive over memory subsets.

All participating donors were Caucasian adults from Nashville, Tennessee. TCRdb's table, derived via immunoSEQ multiplex PCR, lists solely in-frame clones and lacks some. The table records about 1.5 million clones, under 99% of them present only once. This chain connects TRBV30 to TRBJ2-1; D ambiguous. This clonotype was sampled from a man aged 25-40 years in good health. Sequencing input: naive CD4+ T cells sorted from blood. Stated subset: CD45RA+ positively selected. The CDR3 loop is CAWSRAPSDNEQFF. DNA for the CDR3: TGTGCCTGGTCCCGGGCCCCGTCGGACAATGAGCAGTTCTTC.